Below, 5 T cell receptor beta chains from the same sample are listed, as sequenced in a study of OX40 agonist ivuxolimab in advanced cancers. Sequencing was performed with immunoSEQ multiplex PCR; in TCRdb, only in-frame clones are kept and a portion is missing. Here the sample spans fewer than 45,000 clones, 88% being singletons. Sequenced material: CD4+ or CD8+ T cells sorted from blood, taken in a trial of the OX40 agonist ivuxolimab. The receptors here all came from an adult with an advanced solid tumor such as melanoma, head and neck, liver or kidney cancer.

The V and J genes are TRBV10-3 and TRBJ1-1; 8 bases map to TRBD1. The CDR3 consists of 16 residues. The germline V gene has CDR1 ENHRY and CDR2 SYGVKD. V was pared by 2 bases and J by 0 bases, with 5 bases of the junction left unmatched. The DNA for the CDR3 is TGTGCCATCAGTGAGGACAGGGGACTGTTGAACACTGAAGCTTTCTTT. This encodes CAISEDRGLLNTEAFF.

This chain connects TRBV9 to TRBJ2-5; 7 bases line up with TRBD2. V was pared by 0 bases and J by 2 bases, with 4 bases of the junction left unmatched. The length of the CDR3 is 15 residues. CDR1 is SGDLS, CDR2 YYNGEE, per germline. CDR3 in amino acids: CASSVGGAGQETQYF. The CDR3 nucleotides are TGTGCCAGCAGCGTAGGAGGAGCGGGGCAAGAGACCCAGTACTTC.

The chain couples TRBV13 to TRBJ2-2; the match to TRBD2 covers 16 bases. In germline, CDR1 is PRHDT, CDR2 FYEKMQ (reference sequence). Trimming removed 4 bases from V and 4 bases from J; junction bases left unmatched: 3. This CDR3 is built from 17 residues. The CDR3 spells CASSWGLAGGSTGELFF. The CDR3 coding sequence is TGTGCCAGCAGCTGGGGACTAGCGGGAGGGAGCACCGGGGAGCTGTTTTTT. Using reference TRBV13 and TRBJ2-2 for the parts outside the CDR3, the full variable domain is AAGVIQSPRHLIKEKRETATLKCYPIPRHDTVYWYQQGPGQDPQFLISFYEKMQSDKGSIPDRFSAQQFSDYHSELNMSSLELGDSALYFCASSWGLAGGSTGELFFGEGSRLTVL.

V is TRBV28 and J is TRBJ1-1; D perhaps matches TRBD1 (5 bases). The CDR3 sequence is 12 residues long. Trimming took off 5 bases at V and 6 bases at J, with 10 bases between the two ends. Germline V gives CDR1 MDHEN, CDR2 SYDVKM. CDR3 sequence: CASSPGTAEAFF. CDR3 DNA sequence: TGTGCCAGCAGTCCGGGGACCGCTGAAGCTTTCTTT.

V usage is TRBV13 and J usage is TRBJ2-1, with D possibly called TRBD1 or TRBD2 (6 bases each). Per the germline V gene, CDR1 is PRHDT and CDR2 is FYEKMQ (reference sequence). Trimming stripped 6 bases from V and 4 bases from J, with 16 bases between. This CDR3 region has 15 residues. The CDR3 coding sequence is TGTGCCAGCAGTTCTACGGGGGCGTCGTACAATGAGCAGTTCTTC. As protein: CASSSTGASYNEQFF.